This record looks at one T cell receptor (beta chain) sequence and its context. Germline loops: CDR1 KGHDR, CDR2 SFDVKD. The CDR3 is 15 residues long. The V and J ends lost 2 bases and 5 bases, in that order; junction bases with no gene match: 5. The data belong to a study of blood T cell repertoires in COVID-19. Sequencing used immunoSEQ multiplex PCR; TCRdb keeps in-frame clones, though not all of them. The sample has about 140,000 clones; around three quarters are singletons. The TCR originated in a man aged 50 to 60 with active or convalescent COVID-19. The genes are TRBV24-1 and TRBJ2-1; TRBD2 matches at 7 bases. Sequencing input: peripheral blood. CDR3 protein: CATSDSGTTNNEQFF. CDR3 nucleotide sequence: TGTGCCACCAGTGATTCCGGGACTACTAACAATGAGCAGTTCTTC.